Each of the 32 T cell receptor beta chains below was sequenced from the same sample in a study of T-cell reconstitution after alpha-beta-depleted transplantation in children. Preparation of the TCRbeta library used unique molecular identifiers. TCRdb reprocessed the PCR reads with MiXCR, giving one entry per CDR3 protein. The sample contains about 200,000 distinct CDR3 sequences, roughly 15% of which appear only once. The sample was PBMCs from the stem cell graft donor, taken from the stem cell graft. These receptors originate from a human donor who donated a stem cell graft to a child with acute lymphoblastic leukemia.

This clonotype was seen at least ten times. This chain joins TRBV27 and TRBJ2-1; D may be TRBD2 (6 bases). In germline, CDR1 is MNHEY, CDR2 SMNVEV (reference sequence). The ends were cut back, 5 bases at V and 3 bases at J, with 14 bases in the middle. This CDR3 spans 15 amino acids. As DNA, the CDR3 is TGTGCCAGCAGTAGGCCGGGACTTCTCTACAATGAGCAGTTCTTC. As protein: CASSRPGLLYNEQFF.

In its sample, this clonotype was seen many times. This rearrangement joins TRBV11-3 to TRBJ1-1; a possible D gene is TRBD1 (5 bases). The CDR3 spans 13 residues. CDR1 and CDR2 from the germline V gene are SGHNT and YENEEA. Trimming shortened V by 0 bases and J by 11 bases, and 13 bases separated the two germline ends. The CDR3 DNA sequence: TGTGCCAGCAGCTTAGAACTGGCAGGGATGGCTTTCTTT. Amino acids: CASSLELAGMAFF. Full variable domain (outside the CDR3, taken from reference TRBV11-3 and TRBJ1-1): EAGVVQSPRYKIIEKKQPVAFWCNPISGHNTLYWYLQNLGQGPELLIRYENEEAVDDSQLPKDRFSAERLKGVDSTLKIQPAELGDSAVYLCASSLELAGMAFFGQGTRLTVV.

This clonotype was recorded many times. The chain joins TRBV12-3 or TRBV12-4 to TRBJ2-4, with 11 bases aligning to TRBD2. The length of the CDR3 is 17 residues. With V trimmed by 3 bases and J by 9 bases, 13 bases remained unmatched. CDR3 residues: CASSFSGTSGRDGIQYF. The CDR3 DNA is TGTGCCAGCAGTTTTTCCGGGACTAGCGGACGAGACGGCATTCAGTACTTC.

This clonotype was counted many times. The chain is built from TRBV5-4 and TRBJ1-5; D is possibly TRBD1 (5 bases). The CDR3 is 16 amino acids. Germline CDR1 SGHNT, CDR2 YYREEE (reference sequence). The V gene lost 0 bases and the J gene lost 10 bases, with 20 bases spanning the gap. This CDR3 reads CASSLVTASGVGPQHF. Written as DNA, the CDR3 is TGTGCCAGCAGCTTGGTTACTGCCTCGGGGGTAGGACCCCAGCATTTT.

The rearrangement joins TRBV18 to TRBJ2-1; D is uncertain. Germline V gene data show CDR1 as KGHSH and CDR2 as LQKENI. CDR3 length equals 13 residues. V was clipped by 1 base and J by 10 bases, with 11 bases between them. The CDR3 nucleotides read TGTGCCAGCTCACCACTGAGGCTGGGGGAGCAGTTCTTC. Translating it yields CASSPLRLGEQFF.

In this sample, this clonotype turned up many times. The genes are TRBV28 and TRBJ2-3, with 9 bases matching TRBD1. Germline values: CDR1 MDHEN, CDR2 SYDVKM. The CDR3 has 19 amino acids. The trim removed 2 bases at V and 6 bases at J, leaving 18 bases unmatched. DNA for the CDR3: TGTGCCAGCAGTTTAACGGACAGGGGACCATTCACCCCGCCCGATACGCAGTATTTT. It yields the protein CASSLTDRGPFTPPDTQYF.

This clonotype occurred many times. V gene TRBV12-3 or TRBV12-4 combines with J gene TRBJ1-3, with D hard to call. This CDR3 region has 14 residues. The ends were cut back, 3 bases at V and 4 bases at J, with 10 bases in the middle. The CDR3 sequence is CASSFGTSGNTIYF. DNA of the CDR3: TGTGCCAGCAGTTTTGGCACCTCGGGAAACACCATATATTTT.

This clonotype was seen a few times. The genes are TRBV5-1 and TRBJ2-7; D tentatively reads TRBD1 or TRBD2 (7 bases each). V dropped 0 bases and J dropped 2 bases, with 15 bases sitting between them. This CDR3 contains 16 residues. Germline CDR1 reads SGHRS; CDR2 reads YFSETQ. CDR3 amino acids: CASSLAGQGGTYEQYF. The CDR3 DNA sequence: TGCGCCAGCAGCTTGGCCGGCCAGGGGGGGACCTACGAGCAGTACTTC.

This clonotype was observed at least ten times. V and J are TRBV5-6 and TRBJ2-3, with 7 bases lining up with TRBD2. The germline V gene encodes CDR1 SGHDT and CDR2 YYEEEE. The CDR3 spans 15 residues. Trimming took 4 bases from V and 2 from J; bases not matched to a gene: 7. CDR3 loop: CASSRSGRDTDTQYF. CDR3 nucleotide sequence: TGTGCCAGCAGCCGCTCAGGGAGGGACACAGATACGCAGTATTTT.

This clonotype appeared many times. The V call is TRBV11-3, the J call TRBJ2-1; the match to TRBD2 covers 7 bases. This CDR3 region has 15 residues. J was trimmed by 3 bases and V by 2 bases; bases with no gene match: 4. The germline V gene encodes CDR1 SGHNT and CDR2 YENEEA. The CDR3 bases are TGTGCCAGCAGCTTACGGGGGGAGTACTACAATGAGCAGTTCTTC. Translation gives CASSLRGEYYNEQFF. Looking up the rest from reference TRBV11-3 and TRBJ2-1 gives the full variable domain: EAGVVQSPRYKIIEKKQPVAFWCNPISGHNTLYWYLQNLGQGPELLIRYENEEAVDDSQLPKDRFSAERLKGVDSTLKIQPAELGDSAVYLCASSLRGEYYNEQFFGPGTRLTVL.

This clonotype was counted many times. CDR3 DNA sequence: TGTGCCAGCAGTTTAAAACTGGGCGGGTACAATGAGCAGTTCTTC. It encodes CASSLKLGGYNEQFF. The chain combines TRBV12-3 or TRBV12-4 with TRBJ2-1, with a possible D match to TRBD2 (5 bases). Trimming shortened V by 2 bases and J by 4 bases, and 12 bases separated the two germline ends. The CDR3 has 15 amino acids.

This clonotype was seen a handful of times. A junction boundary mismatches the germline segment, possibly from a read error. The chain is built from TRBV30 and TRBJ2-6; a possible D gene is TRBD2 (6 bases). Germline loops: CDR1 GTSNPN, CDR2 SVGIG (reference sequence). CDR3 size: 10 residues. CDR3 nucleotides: TGCGGGAGTGGGGCCAACGTCCTGACTTTC. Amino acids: CGSGANVLTF. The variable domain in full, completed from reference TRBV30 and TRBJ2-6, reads SQTIHQWPATLVQPVGSPLSLECTVEGTSNPNLYWYRQAAGRGLQLLFYSVGIGQISSEVPQNLSASRPQDRQFILSSKKLLLSDSGFYLCGSGANVLTFGAGSRLTVL.

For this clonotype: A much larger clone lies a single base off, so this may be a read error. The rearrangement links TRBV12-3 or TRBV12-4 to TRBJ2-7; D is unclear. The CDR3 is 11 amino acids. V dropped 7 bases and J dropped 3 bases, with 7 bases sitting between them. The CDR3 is CASTERYEQYF. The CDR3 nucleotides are TGTGCCAGCACTGAGCGCTACGAGCAGTACTTC.

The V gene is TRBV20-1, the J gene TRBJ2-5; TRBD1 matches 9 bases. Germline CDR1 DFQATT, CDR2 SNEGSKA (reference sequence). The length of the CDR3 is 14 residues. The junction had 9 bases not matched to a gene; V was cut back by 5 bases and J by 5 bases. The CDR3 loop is CSAGTGTGRETQYF. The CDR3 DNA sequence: TGCAGTGCTGGAACCGGGACAGGGAGGGAGACCCAGTACTTC.

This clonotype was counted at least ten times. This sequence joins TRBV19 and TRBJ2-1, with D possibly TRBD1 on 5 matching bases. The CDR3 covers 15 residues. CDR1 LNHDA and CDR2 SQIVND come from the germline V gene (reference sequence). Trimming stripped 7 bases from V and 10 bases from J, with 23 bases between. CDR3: CASTPTGGTTWEQFF. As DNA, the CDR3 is TGTGCCAGTACCCCAACAGGCGGCACTACGTGGGAGCAGTTCTTC. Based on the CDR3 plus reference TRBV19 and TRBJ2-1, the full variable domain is DGGITQSPKYLFRKEGQNVTLSCEQNLNHDAMYWYRQDPGQGLRLIYYSQIVNDFQKGDIAEGYSVSREKKESFPLTVTSAQKNPTAFYLCASTPTGGTTWEQFFGPGTRLTVL.

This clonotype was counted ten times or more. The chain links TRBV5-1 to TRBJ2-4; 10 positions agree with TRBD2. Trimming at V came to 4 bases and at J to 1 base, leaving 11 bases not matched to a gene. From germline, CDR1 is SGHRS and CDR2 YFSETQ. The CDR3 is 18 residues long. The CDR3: CASSAGAGGPYAKNIQYF. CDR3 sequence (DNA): TGCGCCAGCAGCGCAGGAGCGGGAGGGCCGTATGCCAAAAACATTCAGTACTTC.

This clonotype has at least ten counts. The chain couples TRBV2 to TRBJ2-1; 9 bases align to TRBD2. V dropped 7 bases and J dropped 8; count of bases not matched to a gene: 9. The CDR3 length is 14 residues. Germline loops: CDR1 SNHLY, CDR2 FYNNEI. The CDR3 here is CASKGAGGPYEQFF. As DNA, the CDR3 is TGTGCCAGCAAAGGAGCGGGAGGTCCGTATGAGCAGTTCTTC.

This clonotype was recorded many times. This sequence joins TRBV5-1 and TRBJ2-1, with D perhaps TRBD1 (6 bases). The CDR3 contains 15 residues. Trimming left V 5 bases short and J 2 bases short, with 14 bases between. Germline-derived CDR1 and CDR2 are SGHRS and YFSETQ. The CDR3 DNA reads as TGCGCCAGCAGGACAACAGGGATTGCCTACAATGAGCAGTTCTTC. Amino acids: CASRTTGIAYNEQFF.

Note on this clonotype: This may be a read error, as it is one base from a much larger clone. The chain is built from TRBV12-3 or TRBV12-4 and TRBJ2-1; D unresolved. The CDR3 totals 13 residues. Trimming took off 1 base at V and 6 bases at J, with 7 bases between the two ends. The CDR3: CASSLVHSNEQFF. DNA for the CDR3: TGTGCCAGCAGTTTAGTACATTCCAATGAGCAGTTCTTC.

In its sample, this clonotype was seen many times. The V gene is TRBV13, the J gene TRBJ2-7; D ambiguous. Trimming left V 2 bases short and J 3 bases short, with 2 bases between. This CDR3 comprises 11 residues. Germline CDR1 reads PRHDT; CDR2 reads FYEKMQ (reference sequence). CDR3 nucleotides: TGTGCCAGCAGCTTACACTACGAGCAGTACTTC. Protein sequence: CASSLHYEQYF.

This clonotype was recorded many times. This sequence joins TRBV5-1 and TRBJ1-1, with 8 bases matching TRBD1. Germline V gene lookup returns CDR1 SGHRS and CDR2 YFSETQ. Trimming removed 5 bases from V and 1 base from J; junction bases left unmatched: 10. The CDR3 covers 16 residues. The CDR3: CASRRDPGGRNTEAFF. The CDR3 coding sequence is TGCGCCAGCAGGAGGGATCCAGGGGGCAGGAACACTGAAGCTTTCTTT.

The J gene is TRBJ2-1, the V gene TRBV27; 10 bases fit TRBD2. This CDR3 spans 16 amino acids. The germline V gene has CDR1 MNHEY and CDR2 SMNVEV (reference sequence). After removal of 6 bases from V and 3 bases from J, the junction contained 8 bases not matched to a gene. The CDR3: CASRGPAGGNYNEQFF. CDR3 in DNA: TGTGCCAGCAGAGGACCAGCGGGAGGGAACTACAATGAGCAGTTCTTC.

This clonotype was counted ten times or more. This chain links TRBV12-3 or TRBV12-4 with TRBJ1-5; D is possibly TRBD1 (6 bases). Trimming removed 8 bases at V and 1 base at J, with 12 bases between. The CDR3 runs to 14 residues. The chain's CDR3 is CASSRTGSNQPQHF. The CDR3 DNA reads TGTGCCAGCTCTAGAACAGGGAGCAATCAGCCCCAGCATTTT.

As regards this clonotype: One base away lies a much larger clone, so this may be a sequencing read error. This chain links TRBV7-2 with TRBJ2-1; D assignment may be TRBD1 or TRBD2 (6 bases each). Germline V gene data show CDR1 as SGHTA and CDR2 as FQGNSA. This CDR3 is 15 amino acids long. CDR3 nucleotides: TGTGCCAGCAGCCGTCGGAGGGGGTCCTACAATAAGCAGTTCTTC. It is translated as CASSRRRGSYNKQFF. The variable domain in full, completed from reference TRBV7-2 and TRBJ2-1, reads GAGVSQSPSNKVTEKGKDVELRCDPISGHTALYWYRQSLGQGLEFLIYFQGNSAPDKSGLPSDRFSAERTGGSVSTLTIQRTQQEDSAVYLCASSRRRGSYNKQFFGPGTRLTVL.

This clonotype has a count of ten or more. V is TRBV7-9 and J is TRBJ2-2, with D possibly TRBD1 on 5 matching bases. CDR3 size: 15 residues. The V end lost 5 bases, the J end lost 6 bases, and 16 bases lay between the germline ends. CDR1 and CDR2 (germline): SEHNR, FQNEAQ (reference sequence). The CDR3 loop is CASSPTQGRAGELFF. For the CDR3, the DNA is TGTGCCAGCAGCCCAACCCAGGGAAGAGCCGGGGAGCTGTTTTTT.

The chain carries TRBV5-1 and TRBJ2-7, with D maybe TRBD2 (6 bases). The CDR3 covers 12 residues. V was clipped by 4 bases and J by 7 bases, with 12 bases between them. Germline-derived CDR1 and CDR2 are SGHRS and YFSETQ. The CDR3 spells CASSLDGGEQYF. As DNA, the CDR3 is TGCGCCAGCAGCCTGGACGGGGGAGAGCAGTACTTC.

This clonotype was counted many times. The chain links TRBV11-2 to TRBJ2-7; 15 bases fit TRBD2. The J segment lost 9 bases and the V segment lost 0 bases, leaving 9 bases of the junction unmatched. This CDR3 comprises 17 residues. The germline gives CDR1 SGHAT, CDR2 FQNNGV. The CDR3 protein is CASSLDRGGLAGGTQYF. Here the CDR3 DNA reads TGTGCCAGCAGCTTAGATCGGGGAGGACTAGCGGGAGGGACGCAGTACTTC.

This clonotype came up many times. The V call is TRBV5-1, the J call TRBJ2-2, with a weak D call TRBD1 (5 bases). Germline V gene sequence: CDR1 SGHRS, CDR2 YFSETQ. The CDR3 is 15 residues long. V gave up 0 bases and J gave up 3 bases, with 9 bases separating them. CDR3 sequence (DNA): TGCGCCAGCAGCTTGGTGCAGGGATACACCGGGGAGCTGTTTTTT. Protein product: CASSLVQGYTGELFF.

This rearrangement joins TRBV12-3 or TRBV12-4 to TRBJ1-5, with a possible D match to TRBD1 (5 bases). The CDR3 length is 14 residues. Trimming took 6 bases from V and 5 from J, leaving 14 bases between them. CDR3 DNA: TGTGCCAGCAGGTCGGGACCGAGAGATCAGCCCCAGCATTTT. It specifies CASRSGPRDQPQHF.

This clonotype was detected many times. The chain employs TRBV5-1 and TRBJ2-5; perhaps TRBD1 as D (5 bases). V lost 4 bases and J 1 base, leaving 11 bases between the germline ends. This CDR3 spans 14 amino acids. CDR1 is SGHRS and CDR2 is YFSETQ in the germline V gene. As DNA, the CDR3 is TGCGCCAGCAGCCGGCGACAGTTCCAAGAGACCCAGTACTTC. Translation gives CASSRRQFQETQYF.

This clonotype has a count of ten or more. The CDR3 sequence: CSVSTSGSSYEQYF. CDR3 DNA sequence: TGCAGCGTTTCCACTAGCGGGAGCTCCTACGAGCAGTACTTC. The chain uses TRBV29-1 and TRBJ2-7, with 11 nucleotides matching TRBD2. V was clipped by 5 bases and J by 0 bases; unmatched bases: 3. The germline CDR1 and CDR2 sequences are SQVTM and ANQGSEA. This CDR3 is 14 amino acids long.

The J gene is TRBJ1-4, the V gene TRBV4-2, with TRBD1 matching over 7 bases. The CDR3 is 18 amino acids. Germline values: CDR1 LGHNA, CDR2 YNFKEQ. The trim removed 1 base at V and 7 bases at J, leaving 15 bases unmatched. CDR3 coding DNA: TGTGCCAGCAGCCAAGCCGCCTACCGACAGGGAGATAGTGAAAAACTGTTTTTT. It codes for CASSQAAYRQGDSEKLFF.